The next 29 T cell receptor beta chains were all read from a single sample in a study of cytomegalovirus exposure and HLA in healthy donors (dated by TCRdb to about 2017). Library prep was done by the immunoSEQ multiplex PCR assay. Here the immuneACCESS table is served through TCRdb, limited to in-frame sequences with V and J called. Missing clones are a known gap in these copies; in checked studies unresolved V genes cover under half, and the rest lacks a known reason. The sample includes roughly 60,000 clones, with 85% to 95% observed a single time. The leading ten clones occupy 2% to 2.5% of the sample. Sequenced input: PBMCs. Every receptor here comes from a young man in good health and CMV-seronegative.

The table lists this clone with a count of one. J is TRBJ2-2 and V is TRBV6-5; tentatively, D is TRBD1 (6 bases). The CDR3 totals 16 residues. V lost 2 bases and J 5 bases, leaving 15 bases between the germline ends. CDR1 is MNHEY and CDR2 is SVGAGI in the germline V gene. CDR3 DNA: TGTGCCAGCAGTTACCTCGGTCCAGGGGATACCGGGGAGCTGTTTTTT. This sequence encodes CASSYLGPGDTGELFF.

The chain joins TRBV18 to TRBJ1-1; D gene ambiguous. CDR1 is KGHSH and CDR2 is LQKENI in the germline V gene. The germline V and J ends were trimmed by 6 bases and 0 bases, with 17 bases remaining between them. The CDR3 length is 16 residues. The CDR3 DNA reads TGTGCCAGCTCCCCCTCCCAGCGGCCCATGAACACTGAAGCTTTCTTT. Residues: CASSPSQRPMNTEAFF.

The rearrangement links TRBV19 to TRBJ2-7; D is possibly TRBD2 (5 bases). Germline CDR1 and CDR2: LNHDA and SQIVND (reference sequence). Trimming left V 1 base short and J 5 bases short, with 9 bases between. The CDR3 is 13 amino acids. The CDR3 nucleotides are TGTGCCAGTAGTATAGGGAGGAGCGACGAGCAGTACTTC. Translated: CASSIGRSDEQYF. Full variable domain (missing parts from reference TRBV19 and TRBJ2-7): DGGITQSPKYLFRKEGQNVTLSCEQNLNHDAMYWYRQDPGQGLRLIYYSQIVNDFQKGDIAEGYSVSREKKESFPLTVTSAQKNPTAFYLCASSIGRSDEQYFGPGTRLTVT.

This clone has only a few counts. The V gene is TRBV7-3, the J gene TRBJ2-1, with TRBD2 matching 10 bases. The CDR3 extends over 14 amino acids. V was pared by 5 bases and J by 8 bases, with 6 bases of the junction left unmatched. Germline loops: CDR1 SGHTA, CDR2 FQGTGA. CDR3 bases: TGTGCCAGCAGCCTAGCGGGAGCGGGACATGAGCAGTTCTTC. It codes for CASSLAGAGHEQFF.

This clone was seen just once. The chain carries TRBV11-2 and TRBJ2-2; 9 positions agree with TRBD1. The trim removed 1 base at V and 6 bases at J, leaving 6 bases unmatched. Germline loops: CDR1 SGHAT, CDR2 FQNNGV. CDR3 length equals 16 residues. The CDR3 nucleotides read TGTGCCAGCAGCTTAGGTGGGACAGGGACAGCCGGGGAGCTGTTTTTT. It codes for CASSLGGTGTAGELFF.

This chain connects TRBV9 to TRBJ2-1; the D gene is possibly TRBD2 (6 bases). The ends were cut back, 1 base at V and 5 bases at J, with 10 bases in the middle. This CDR3 is built from 14 residues. CDR1 and CDR2 (germline): SGDLS, YYNGEE. This chain's CDR3 is CASSVRDSNNEQFF. CDR3 bases: TGTGCCAGCAGCGTAAGGGACTCAAACAATGAGCAGTTCTTC.

The J gene is TRBJ2-2, the V gene TRBV5-1; TRBD2 matches at 8 bases. The CDR3 is 15 residues long. J gave up 5 bases and V 4 bases, and 7 bases lay outside the gene matches. CDR1 is SGHRS and CDR2 is YFSETQ in the germline V gene. The chain's CDR3 is CASSGAGVKTGELFF. The CDR3 DNA is TGCGCCAGCAGCGGAGCGGGAGTTAAAACCGGGGAGCTGTTTTTT.

The count of this clone is one. The chain has TRBV19 and TRBJ2-3; a weak D match, TRBD2 (5 bases). Trimming pared 7 bases from V and 0 bases from J, leaving 14 bases between. CDR3 size: 15 residues. Germline CDR1 and CDR2: LNHDA and SQIVND (reference sequence). CDR3: CASTRTGFSTDTQYF. The CDR3, as DNA: TGTGCCAGTACTCGGACTGGATTCAGCACAGATACGCAGTATTTT.

The chain recombines TRBV7-6 with TRBJ2-5; D ambiguous. The CDR3 has 13 amino acids. Germline-derived CDR1 and CDR2 are SGHVS and FNYEAQ. V dropped 5 bases and J dropped 1 base, with 8 bases sitting between them. CDR3 coding DNA: TGTGCCAGCAGCGAGGTGCCCCAAGAGACCCAGTACTTC. Translated: CASSEVPQETQYF. Full variable domain (remainder filled in from reference TRBV7-6 and TRBJ2-5): GAGVSQSPRYKVTKRGQDVALRCDPISGHVSLYWYRQALGQGPEFLTYFNYEAQQDKSGLPNDRFSAERPEGSISTLTIQRTEQRDSAMYRCASSEVPQETQYFGPGTRLLVL.

This clone turned up a few times. This sequence joins TRBV4-1 and TRBJ2-7, with 9 bases matching TRBD2. CDR3 size: 15 residues. Germline V gene sequence: CDR1 MGHRA, CDR2 YSYEKL. V dropped 2 bases and J dropped 0; count of bases not matched to a gene: 2. CDR3 nucleotide sequence: TGCGCCAGCAGCCAACTAGCGGGGAGCTCCTACGAGCAGTACTTC. This gives the protein CASSQLAGSSYEQYF.

The rearrangement uses TRBV7-8 and TRBJ1-1; tentative D call: TRBD1 (5 bases). The ends were cut back, 1 base at V and 3 bases at J, with 12 bases in the middle. Germline CDR1 is SGHVS and CDR2 is FQNEAQ. The CDR3 has 15 amino acids. Here the CDR3 reads CASSLVWGGDTEAFF. CDR3 nucleotide sequence: TGTGCCAGCAGCTTAGTTTGGGGGGGGGACACTGAAGCTTTCTTT.

This chain links TRBV11-2 with TRBJ2-5; the match to TRBD2 covers 7 bases. V was clipped by 5 bases and J by 5 bases; unmatched bases: 11. Per the germline V gene, CDR1 is SGHAT and CDR2 is FQNNGV. The CDR3 is 15 amino acids. The CDR3 nucleotides are TGTGCCAGCAGCGGGAGGGTCAAATCAGGGGAGACCCAGTACTTC. It codes for CASSGRVKSGETQYF.

This chain uses TRBV19 with TRBJ2-5; D is perhaps TRBD1 (6 bases). V shed 2 bases and J shed 1 base, with 14 bases lying between them. Germline values: CDR1 LNHDA, CDR2 SQIVND (reference sequence). The CDR3 extends over 16 amino acids. The CDR3 bases are TGTGCCAGTAGTATACAGGGGCCGGCGGTCCAAGAGACCCAGTACTTC. It specifies CASSIQGPAVQETQYF.

The chain carries TRBV10-1 and TRBJ2-7, with 12 positions matching TRBD2. The CDR3 is 16 amino acids. With V trimmed by 6 bases and J by 6 bases, 12 bases remained unmatched. Germline-derived CDR1 and CDR2 are WNHNN and SYGVQD (reference sequence). The CDR3 DNA reads TGCGCCAGCAGGGAACGGACTAGCGGGACCTCTTGCGAGCAGTACTTC. Translation gives CASRERTSGTSCEQYF.

The genes are TRBV5-1 and TRBJ2-7, with no clear D. The CDR3 is 11 amino acids. V was clipped by 4 bases and J by 3 bases, with 5 bases between them. Germline CDR1 SGHRS, CDR2 YFSETQ. The DNA of the CDR3 is TGCGCCAGCAGCGAGAACTACGAGCAGTACTTC. This translates into CASSENYEQYF.

The genes are TRBV27 and TRBJ1-2, with D maybe TRBD1 (6 bases). Germline V CDR1 and CDR2: MNHEY, SMNVEV (reference sequence). V lost 5 bases to trimming and J lost 7 bases, with 14 bases between them. The CDR3 length is 13 residues. The CDR3 spells CASSQQGLGGYTF. CDR3 coding DNA: TGTGCCAGCAGTCAACAGGGATTGGGTGGCTACACCTTC.

The genes are TRBV28 and TRBJ2-5; D gene uncertain. The CDR3 contains 12 residues. V was shortened by 5 bases and J by 5 bases, with 9 bases between the two germline ends. Germline CDR1 and CDR2: MDHEN and SYDVKM. CDR3 in DNA: TGTGCCAGCAGTCCCCTCGCGGAGACCCAGTACTTC. Protein sequence: CASSPLAETQYF.

The chain combines TRBV30 with TRBJ2-2; 16 positions match TRBD2. Germline V CDR1 and CDR2: GTSNPN, SVGIG (reference sequence). V dropped 8 bases and J dropped 4; count of bases not matched to a gene: 7. This CDR3 spans 16 amino acids. The CDR3 reads CALGTSGRAVTGELFF. The CDR3 DNA reads as TGTGCCCTCGGGACTAGCGGGAGGGCCGTCACCGGGGAGCTGTTTTTT.

The chain combines TRBV29-1 with TRBJ2-2; 12 nucleotides align to TRBD2. The V gene's germline CDR1 is SQVTM and CDR2 ANQGSEA. The CDR3 is made up of 15 amino acids. V was pared by 6 bases and J by 6 bases, with 8 bases of the junction left unmatched. Here the CDR3 DNA reads TGCAGCGTGGCCGCTAGCGGGAGGGTCGCCGGGGAGCTGTTTTTT. Its translation: CSVAASGRVAGELFF.

This clone showed up just a few times. The CDR3 loop reads CASSLVDSYEQYF. The DNA for the CDR3 is TGTGCCAGCAGCTTAGTGGACAGCTACGAGCAGTACTTC. The chain is built from TRBV7-8 and TRBJ2-7, with D maybe TRBD1 (6 bases). Germline V gene sequence: CDR1 SGHVS, CDR2 FQNEAQ. Trimming stripped 1 base from V and 3 bases from J, with 7 bases between. This CDR3 is built from 13 residues.

The chain couples TRBV6-1 to TRBJ2-1; a possible D gene is TRBD1 (6 bases). Germline CDR1 reads MNHNS; CDR2 reads SASEGT. The CDR3 is 16 residues long. The V end lost 3 bases, the J end lost 7 bases, and 19 bases lay between the germline ends. The CDR3: CASSDGQQGLGNEQFF. As DNA, the CDR3 is TGTGCCAGCAGTGATGGACAGCAGGGTCTTGGAAATGAGCAGTTCTTC.

The rearrangement uses TRBV6-4 and TRBJ2-7, with D uncertain. V was shortened by 7 bases and J by 3 bases, with 13 bases between the two germline ends. Germline CDR1 reads MRHNA; CDR2 reads SNTAGT. CDR3 length equals 13 residues. The CDR3 reads CASNSRVHYEQYF. CDR3 nucleotides: TGTGCCAGCAATAGCCGGGTCCACTACGAGCAGTACTTC.

V is TRBV18 and J is TRBJ2-3, with 8 bases matching TRBD2. In germline, CDR1 is KGHSH, CDR2 LQKENI. J was trimmed by 0 bases and V by 0 bases; bases with no gene match: 14. This CDR3 spans 20 amino acids. The CDR3 region is CASSPPYMGVLAASTDTQYF. For the CDR3, the DNA is TGTGCCAGCTCACCACCTTACATGGGGGTACTAGCGGCAAGCACAGATACGCAGTATTTT. Filled out from reference TRBV18 and TRBJ2-3, the complete variable domain reads NAGVMQNPRHLVRRRGQEARLRCSPMKGHSHVYWYRQLPEEGLKFMVYLQKENIIDESGMPKERFSAEFPKEGPSILRIQQVVRGDSAAYFCASSPPYMGVLAASTDTQYFGPGTRLTVL.

The gene calls are TRBV6-5 and TRBJ2-1; D not resolved. Trimming pared 7 bases from V and 3 bases from J, leaving 4 bases between. The germline CDR1 and CDR2 sequences are MNHEY and SVGAGI. The CDR3 consists of 11 residues. CDR3 bases: TGTGCCAGCACCTACTACAATGAGCAGTTCTTC. Its protein is CASTYYNEQFF.

The chain combines TRBV7-2 with TRBJ1-1; D not resolved. Germline CDR1 reads SGHTA; CDR2 reads FQGNSA. V was pared by 3 bases and J by 1 base, with 9 bases between. The CDR3 length is 14 residues. The CDR3 DNA is TGTGCCAGCAGCTTCCGAGTCTCGAACACTGAAGCTTTCTTT. Translated: CASSFRVSNTEAFF.

This chain links TRBV7-9 with TRBJ2-7, with a tentative D call TRBD2 (5 bases). There are 16 residues in the CDR3. Trimming left V 4 bases short and J 0 bases short, with 16 bases between. Germline CDR1 reads SEHNR; CDR2 reads FQNEAQ (reference sequence). This CDR3 reads CASSSPPGKSSYEQYF. CDR3 nucleotides: TGTGCCAGCAGCTCCCCGCCGGGGAAGAGCTCCTACGAGCAGTACTTC.

The rearrangement links TRBV5-1 to TRBJ2-3; 8 bases map to TRBD2. The CDR3 extends over 15 amino acids. The trim removed 3 bases at V and 6 bases at J, leaving 9 bases unmatched. CDR1 SGHRS and CDR2 YFSETQ come from the germline V gene. For the CDR3, the DNA is TGCGCCAGCAGCTCTATTAGCGGGACTTGGGATACGCAGTATTTT. It translates to CASSSISGTWDTQYF.

This clone appeared once. This rearrangement joins TRBV19 to TRBJ2-1; 11 bases are a match to TRBD2. The CDR3 is made up of 15 amino acids. The germline V gene has CDR1 LNHDA and CDR2 SQIVND (reference sequence). After removal of 5 bases from V and 6 bases from J, the junction contained 6 bases not matched to a gene. Here the CDR3 reads CASSPSGRQTNEQFF. The CDR3 bases are TGTGCCAGTAGTCCTAGCGGGAGGCAAACCAATGAGCAGTTCTTC.

The chain couples TRBV27 to TRBJ2-7; 9 bases are a match to TRBD1. The CDR3 spans 19 residues. Trimming at V came to 3 bases and at J to 4 bases, leaving 19 bases not matched to a gene. Germline V gene data show CDR1 as MNHEY and CDR2 as SMNVEV (reference sequence). The CDR3 protein is CASSFRDRDTDILRYEQYF. The CDR3 nucleotides read TGTGCCAGCAGTTTTAGGGACAGGGACACCGATATACTGCGTTACGAGCAGTACTTC.